A single sample gave rise to the 13 T cell receptor beta chains below, sequenced in a study of human T cells and chemical hapten exposure. Indicated time point: patch test 3, about 24 weeks after DPC sensitization. Specified treatment: therapeutic diphenylcyclopropenone sensitization with weekly scalp DPC. Using its own MiXCR run on the RACE reads, TCRdb lists one record per CDR3 protein. The sample includes 50,000 or so distinct CDR3 sequences, 9.9% of them seen just once. The sample in question was whole blood, obtained in connection with sensitization to the hapten diphenylcyclopropenone (DPC). These receptor sequences come from a woman aged 35 to 49 with alopecia areata. Some clones in this sample may be carry-over from other donors' samples.

In its sample, this clonotype was seen a few times. This chain links TRBV11-2 with TRBJ2-3; maybe TRBD1 (6 bases). V gave up 4 bases and J gave up 2 bases, with 16 bases separating them. The CDR3 spans 16 residues. Germline V gives CDR1 SGHAT, CDR2 FQNNGV. This chain's CDR3 is CASSSGAGRATDTQYF. The CDR3, as DNA: TGTGCCAGCAGCTCAGGGGCGGGCAGGGCCACAGATACGCAGTATTTT.

The V and J genes are TRBV3-1 and TRBJ2-4, with D possibly being TRBD2 (6 bases). The CDR3 runs to 16 residues. Germline V gene lookup returns CDR1 LGHDT and CDR2 YNNKEL (reference sequence). Trimming cost V 4 bases and J 0 bases, with 13 bases left between them. CDR3 sequence reads: CASSPGLILAKNIQYF. CDR3 in DNA: TGTGCCAGCAGCCCGGGACTGATCCTAGCCAAAAACATTCAGTACTTC. The whole variable domain, filled in from reference TRBV3-1 and TRBJ2-4, reads DTAVSQTPKYLVTQMGNDKSIKCEQNLGHDTMYWYKQDSKKFLKIMFSYNNKELIINETVPNRFSPKSPDKAHLNLHINSLELGDSAVYFCASSPGLILAKNIQYFGAGTRLSVL.

This clonotype was detected ten times or more. The rearrangement links TRBV20-1 to TRBJ2-7; the D gene is possibly TRBD2 (5 bases). CDR3 length: 12 amino acids. Germline V gene data show CDR1 as DFQATT and CDR2 as SNEGSKA (reference sequence). V lost 1 base and J lost 3, with 7 bases in between. The CDR3 DNA sequence: TGCAGTGCTAGAGGGGGAGACTACGAGCAGTACTTC. Translation: CSARGGDYEQYF.

The chain couples TRBV7-8 to TRBJ2-3; D is undetermined. The CDR3 length is 14 residues. V was shortened by 4 bases and J by 3 bases, with 11 bases between the two germline ends. The germline gives CDR1 SGHVS, CDR2 FQNEAQ. The CDR3 loop reads CASSSNPWTDTQYF. The CDR3 coding sequence is TGTGCCAGCAGCTCCAACCCTTGGACAGATACGCAGTATTTT.

This clonotype was seen repeatedly, ten times or more. At one end the junction does not follow the germline gene, possibly because of a read error. The chain couples TRBV7-9 to TRBJ2-3, with D unresolved. This CDR3 spans 14 amino acids. Looked up from germline, CDR1 is SEHNR and CDR2 is FQNEAQ (reference sequence). The CDR3 DNA sequence: TGTGTCAGCAGCTTGGGCAGCGGCACAGATACGCAGTATTTT. Amino acids: CVSSLGSGTDTQYF.

Only a few counts were recorded for this clonotype. This chain uses TRBV6-4 with TRBJ2-1; 9 nucleotides line up with TRBD2. Germline lookup yields CDR1 MRHNA and CDR2 SNTAGT. The V segment lost 3 bases and the J segment 4 bases; nucleotides outside the gene matches: 4. The CDR3 is made up of 15 amino acids. CDR3 residues: CASSEGSGGYNEQFF. The CDR3 bases are TGTGCCAGCAGTGAGGGTAGCGGGGGTTACAATGAGCAGTTCTTC.

The V gene is TRBV20-1, the J gene TRBJ1-3; the D gene is possibly TRBD1 (5 bases). The CDR3 length is 16 residues. Trimming left V 1 base short and J 2 bases short, with 15 bases between. Germline V CDR1 and CDR2: DFQATT, SNEGSKA (reference sequence). The CDR3 protein is CSARVLGVNAGNTIYF. The CDR3 DNA sequence: TGCAGTGCTAGAGTCCTGGGGGTTAATGCTGGAAACACCATATATTTT.

This chain uses TRBV14 with TRBJ1-2; D gene unclear. Looked up from germline, CDR1 is SGHDN and CDR2 is FVKESK. CDR3 size: 14 residues. V shed 1 base and J shed 0 bases, with 6 bases lying between them. CDR3 coding DNA: TGTGCCAGCAGCCAAGGACAAACTAACTATGGCTACACCTTC. It specifies CASSQGQTNYGYTF.

This chain connects TRBV19 to TRBJ2-1, with D unclear. Germline V gene sequence: CDR1 LNHDA, CDR2 SQIVND (reference sequence). Deletions cut 1 base from V and 6 bases from J, with 13 bases between. The CDR3 loop spans 15 amino acids. The CDR3 nucleotides read TGTGCCAGTAGTATAGGCCTAGGGATCCTCAATGAGCAGTTCTTC. It is translated as CASSIGLGILNEQFF.

This clonotype was recorded many times. The rearrangement links TRBV10-3 to TRBJ2-5; D remains unclear. The ends were cut back, 3 bases at V and 5 bases at J, with 7 bases in the middle. Per germline, CDR1 ENHRY and CDR2 SYGVKD. This CDR3 has 12 amino acids. CDR3 in amino acids: CAISDRRETQYF. CDR3 nucleotide sequence: TGTGCCATCAGTGATCGACGGGAGACCCAGTACTTC.

This clonotype was seen repeatedly, ten times or more. V gene TRBV20-1 combines with J gene TRBJ1-1; D is undetermined. The V end lost 1 base, the J end lost 2 bases, and 8 bases lay between the germline ends. The CDR3 covers 13 residues. The V gene's germline CDR1 is DFQATT and CDR2 SNEGSKA (reference sequence). The CDR3 DNA follows: TGCAGTGCTAGAGTCCCACTCAACACTGAAGCTTTCTTT. Its protein is CSARVPLNTEAFF.

In its sample, this clonotype was seen many times. V usage is TRBV4-1 and J usage is TRBJ2-1, with 13 nucleotides matching TRBD2. The CDR3 sequence is 15 residues long. Looked up from germline, CDR1 is MGHRA and CDR2 is YSYEKL. V lost 4 bases, J lost 7 bases, and 4 bases stayed unmatched. The CDR3 DNA sequence: TGCGCCAGCAGCCCTCGACTAGCGGGGGGAAATGAGCAGTTCTTC. This gives the protein CASSPRLAGGNEQFF.

This clonotype appeared a few times. The chain couples TRBV7-9 to TRBJ1-2, with D hard to call. The CDR3 contains 14 residues. Germline loops: CDR1 SEHNR, CDR2 FQNEAQ (reference sequence). Trimming took off 0 bases at V and 2 bases at J, with 7 bases between the two ends. The CDR3 nucleotides are TGTGCCAGCAGCTTAGCAGGGCCCAACTATGGCTACACCTTC. Its protein is CASSLAGPNYGYTF.